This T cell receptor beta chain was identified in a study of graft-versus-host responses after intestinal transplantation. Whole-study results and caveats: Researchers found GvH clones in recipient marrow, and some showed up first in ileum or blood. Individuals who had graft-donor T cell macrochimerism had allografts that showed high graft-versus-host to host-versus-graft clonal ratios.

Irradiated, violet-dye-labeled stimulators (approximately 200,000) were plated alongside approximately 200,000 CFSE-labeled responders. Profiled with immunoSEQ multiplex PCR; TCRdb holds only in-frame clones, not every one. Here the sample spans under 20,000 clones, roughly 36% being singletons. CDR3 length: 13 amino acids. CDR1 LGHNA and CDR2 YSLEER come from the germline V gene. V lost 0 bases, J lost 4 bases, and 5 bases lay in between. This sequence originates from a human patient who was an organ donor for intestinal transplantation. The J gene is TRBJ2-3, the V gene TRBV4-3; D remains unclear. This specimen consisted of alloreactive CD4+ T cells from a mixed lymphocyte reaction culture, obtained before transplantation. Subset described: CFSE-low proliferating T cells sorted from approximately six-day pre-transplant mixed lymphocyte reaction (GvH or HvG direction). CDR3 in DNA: TGCGCCAGCAGCCAAGATCCCCCAGATACGCAGTATTTT. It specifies CASSQDPPDTQYF.